The next 8 T cell receptor beta chains were all read from a single sample in a study of blood T cells in healthy people across ages. Together with a sample-barcoded 5' primer, a J-beta primer mix was included in a second PCR lasting roughly 6 to 12 cycles. One entry per CDR3 protein, called by TCRdb with MiXCR from the 5' RACE reads. The sample contains around 1.1 million distinct CDR3 sequences, around two fifths of which appear only once. The sequencing sample was made of blood. These receptors came from a man between 18 and 35 years old in good health.

The chain has TRBV7-9 and TRBJ1-6; 8 bases line up with TRBD1. CDR3 length: 16 amino acids. J gave up 7 bases and V 2 bases, and 7 bases lay outside the gene matches. Germline lookup yields CDR1 SEHNR and CDR2 FQNEAQ (reference sequence). The CDR3 is CASSLTGGPKNSPLHF. The CDR3 nucleotides read TGTGCCAGCAGCTTAACAGGGGGACCAAAAAATTCACCCCTCCACTTT.

The V call is TRBV4-1, the J call TRBJ1-1, with D unclear. V gave up 2 bases and J gave up 8 bases, with 15 bases separating them. CDR1 and CDR2 (germline): MGHRA, YSYEKL. CDR3 length equals 14 residues. CDR3 sequence (DNA): TGCGCCAGCAGCCAACGCCCTACCTTGGGGGAAGCTTTCTTT. Its protein product is CASSQRPTLGEAFF.

This clonotype showed up just a few times. The chain is built from TRBV9 and TRBJ1-3; D is perhaps TRBD1 (5 bases). Trimming removed 4 bases at V and 4 bases at J, with 18 bases between. CDR3 size: 16 residues. The V gene's germline CDR1 is SGDLS and CDR2 YYNGEE. The CDR3 spells CASSTHGTHRGNTIYF. As DNA, the CDR3 is TGTGCCAGCAGCACCCACGGGACTCATAGAGGAAACACCATATATTTT. The whole variable domain, filled in from reference TRBV9 and TRBJ1-3, reads DSGVTQTPKHLITATGQRVTLRCSPRSGDLSVYWYQQSLDQGLQFLIQYYNGEERAKGNILERFSAQQFPDLHSELNLSSLELGDSALYFCASSTHGTHRGNTIYFGEGSWLTVV.

J is TRBJ2-5 and V is TRBV13; 7 bases align to TRBD1. This CDR3 has 16 amino acids. V was pared by 4 bases and J by 3 bases, with 11 bases of the junction left unmatched. Germline CDR1 is PRHDT and CDR2 is FYEKMQ (reference sequence). The CDR3 sequence is CASSSRQGEGEETQYF. The CDR3 DNA reads as TGTGCCAGCAGCTCTCGACAGGGTGAAGGCGAAGAGACCCAGTACTTC.

The CDR3 sequence: CSAPDATRGTEAFF. The CDR3 nucleotides read TGCAGTGCTCCCGACGCGACCAGGGGCACTGAAGCTTTCTTT. This sequence joins TRBV20-1 and TRBJ1-1; possibly TRBD1 for D (6 bases). This CDR3 has 14 residues. Per germline, CDR1 DFQATT and CDR2 SNEGSKA (reference sequence). V was trimmed by 5 bases and J by 4 bases, leaving 17 bases between them.

The chain links TRBV29-1 to TRBJ2-2; D may correspond to TRBD1 or TRBD2 (5 bases each). CDR1 and CDR2 from the germline V gene are SQVTM and ANQGSEA. CDR3 size: 14 residues. Trimming took off 8 bases at V and 1 base at J, with 14 bases between the two ends. CDR3 residues: CSTAGTENTGELFF. CDR3 nucleotide sequence: TGCAGCACCGCCGGGACCGAGAACACCGGGGAGCTGTTTTTT.

The sample holds one count of this clonotype. The rearrangement uses TRBV6-5 and TRBJ1-5; the match to TRBD1 covers 7 bases. The CDR3 is 15 amino acids. The V gene's germline CDR1 is MNHEY and CDR2 SVGAGI. V dropped 6 bases and J dropped 4; count of bases not matched to a gene: 9. The CDR3 here is CASRLGTGENQPQHF. The DNA for the CDR3 is TGTGCCAGCAGACTTGGAACAGGGGAAAATCAGCCCCAGCATTTT.

This clonotype was seen a few times. The chain is built from TRBV12-3 or TRBV12-4 and TRBJ2-3, with TRBD2 matching over 11 bases. This CDR3 contains 15 residues. V lost 8 bases and J lost 3; bases outside the gene matches: 7. CDR3 nucleotides: TGTGCCAGCCGCCCCCTAGCGGGGGGAACAGATACGCAGTATTTT. This translates into CASRPLAGGTDTQYF.